Following are 14 T cell receptor beta chains from one sample sequenced in a study of T cell changes during pregnancy in multiple sclerosis. The assay was immunoSEQ multiplex PCR, and TCRdb's table has in-frame clones only and misses some. The sample has some 100,000 clones, 85% to 95% seen once. Sample: peripheral blood, taken in the second trimester of pregnancy. These receptors were taken from a female donor with multiple sclerosis, enrolled in a pregnancy study.

The chain uses TRBV6-6 and TRBJ2-7; D call uncertain. The V end was cut by 0 bases, the J end by 3 bases, with 12 bases between. Germline assignment: CDR1 MNHNY and CDR2 SVGAGI (reference sequence). The CDR3 length is 15 residues. The CDR3 protein is CASSYSILANYEQYF. Written as DNA, the CDR3 is TGTGCCAGCAGTTACTCGATACTCGCGAACTACGAGCAGTACTTC.

A note on this clone: One junction end does not reproduce the germline sequence, and a read error may be involved. The V call is TRBV5-4, the J call TRBJ2-6, with TRBD1 matching over 10 bases. CDR1 and CDR2 (germline): SGHNT, YYREEE (reference sequence). CDR3 length: 14 residues. The chain's CDR3 is CASSLGTGVNVLTF. CDR3 coding DNA: TGTGCCAGCAGCTTAGGGACAGGGGTCAACGTCCTGACTTTC.

The chain is built from TRBV19 and TRBJ1-5; 8 bases line up with TRBD1. The CDR3 contains 15 residues. Germline CDR1 is LNHDA and CDR2 is SQIVND (reference sequence). Trimming cost V 5 bases and J 6 bases; bases outside gene matches: 9. The CDR3 is CASSLTTGAVQPQHF. CDR3 in DNA: TGTGCCAGTAGTCTAACGACAGGGGCGGTTCAGCCCCAGCATTTT. Complete variable domain (other parts from reference TRBV19 and TRBJ1-5): DGGITQSPKYLFRKEGQNVTLSCEQNLNHDAMYWYRQDPGQGLRLIYYSQIVNDFQKGDIAEGYSVSREKKESFPLTVTSAQKNPTAFYLCASSLTTGAVQPQHFGDGTRLSIL.

The chain links TRBV19 to TRBJ1-2; possibly TRBD1 for D (5 bases). Germline lookup yields CDR1 LNHDA and CDR2 SQIVND (reference sequence). Deletions cut 5 bases from V and 0 bases from J, with 13 bases between. The CDR3 has 15 residues. CDR3 in amino acids: CASSPRTPSNYGYTF. CDR3 in DNA: TGTGCCAGTAGTCCTCGGACACCTTCTAACTATGGCTACACCTTC.

The chain employs TRBV2 and TRBJ1-4; the D gene is possibly TRBD1 (6 bases). The CDR3 loop spans 16 amino acids. V was shortened by 2 bases and J by 5 bases, with 15 bases between the two germline ends. CDR1 and CDR2 (germline): SNHLY, FYNNEI. CDR3 in DNA: TGTGCCAGCAGTGAACAACAGGGAAGAGGGAATGAAAAACTGTTTTTT. It translates to CASSEQQGRGNEKLFF.

CDR3 nucleotide sequence: TGTGCCAGCAGCTTAGGGGCGCTTCAAGATACGCAGTATTTT. Its protein is CASSLGALQDTQYF. The chain couples TRBV7-8 to TRBJ2-3; no firm D call. CDR1 is SGHVS and CDR2 is FQNEAQ in the germline V gene. V gave up 1 base and J gave up 5 bases, with 10 bases separating them. The length of the CDR3 is 14 residues.

The chain couples TRBV4-1 to TRBJ2-7, with D perhaps TRBD1 (6 bases). Trimming left V 2 bases short and J 1 base short, with 9 bases between. Germline CDR1 reads MGHRA; CDR2 reads YSYEKL. The CDR3 is 14 residues long. The chain's CDR3 is CASSQPGHSYEQYF. The CDR3 DNA is TGCGCCAGCAGCCAACCGGGACATTCCTACGAGCAGTACTTC.

V usage is TRBV7-3 and J usage is TRBJ2-1; 12 positions match TRBD2. J was trimmed by 9 bases and V by 5 bases; bases with no gene match: 8. The germline gives CDR1 SGHTA, CDR2 FQGTGA. The length of the CDR3 is 15 residues. CDR3 bases: TGTGCCAGCAGCCCTAGCGGGGGGGCCATACCTGAGCAGTTCTTC. Its protein product is CASSPSGGAIPEQFF.

The chain has TRBV6-5 and TRBJ2-1, with TRBD2 matching 8 bases. Trimming removed 0 bases from V and 4 bases from J; junction bases left unmatched: 2. Germline CDR1 reads MNHEY; CDR2 reads SVGAGI. This CDR3 spans 15 amino acids. This CDR3 is CASSYSLADYNEQFF. For the CDR3, the DNA is TGTGCCAGCAGTTACTCACTAGCGGATTACAATGAGCAGTTCTTC.

The chain uses TRBV7-9 and TRBJ1-5, with D maybe TRBD1 (5 bases). The V end lost 2 bases, the J end lost 5 bases, and 7 bases lay between the germline ends. CDR3 length: 13 residues. Per germline, CDR1 SEHNR and CDR2 FQNEAQ (reference sequence). CDR3 sequence reads: CASSLTGYQPQHF. In DNA form, the CDR3 reads TGTGCCAGCAGCTTAACAGGATATCAGCCCCAGCATTTT.

CDR3 sequence reads: CASSDRTGTGGPDTQYF. CDR3 in DNA: TGTGCCAGCAGTGACCGGACCGGGACAGGGGGACCAGATACGCAGTATTTT. The chain links TRBV6-1 to TRBJ2-3; the match to TRBD1 covers 11 bases. The CDR3 covers 17 residues. CDR1 and CDR2 from the germline V gene are MNHNS and SASEGT. J lost 4 bases, V lost 3 bases, and 9 bases had no gene match.

The chain recombines TRBV28 with TRBJ1-2, with 8 bases fitting TRBD1. With 3 bases clipped from V and 8 bases from J, the junction kept 5 bases outside the gene matches. This CDR3 spans 13 amino acids. CDR1 and CDR2 (germline): MDHEN, SYDVKM. The CDR3 protein is CASSFPDRGGYTF. CDR3 nucleotide sequence: TGTGCCAGCAGTTTCCCTGACAGGGGCGGCTACACCTTC.

The gene calls are TRBV10-2 and TRBJ2-5; TRBD1 aligns across 8 bases. The CDR3 consists of 14 residues. Germline V gene data show CDR1 as WSHSY and CDR2 as SAAADI. V was clipped by 0 bases and J by 6 bases; unmatched bases: 3. The CDR3 DNA reads as TGCGCCAGCAGTGAGTCTGGACAGGGTCAGACCCAGTACTTC. Amino acids: CASSESGQGQTQYF.

The rearrangement links TRBV7-3 to TRBJ2-7; 7 bases are a match to TRBD2. The ends lost 1 base at V and 0 bases at J; junction bases unmatched: 3. Germline loops: CDR1 SGHTA, CDR2 FQGTGA. CDR3 length: 15 residues. Written as DNA, the CDR3 is TGTGCCAGCAGCTTAAGAGCGGGACCCTCCTACGAGCAGTACTTC. Protein sequence: CASSLRAGPSYEQYF.